This T cell receptor (beta chain) was recorded in a study of blood T cell repertoires in COVID-19. Study as a whole: Samples representing acute and convalescent COVID-19 were sourced from the United States, Italy and Spain.

Germline CDR1 SNHLY, CDR2 FYNNEI. The ends lost 3 bases at V and 4 bases at J; junction bases unmatched: 8. The CDR3 consists of 16 residues. Authors' processing steps: Researchers report that nucleated cell counts were estimated from reference gene primer amplification. Profiling relied on immunoSEQ multiplex PCR, and the TCRdb table lists in-frame clones only, not all of them. V, J and clone size derive from that table, while D and trimming were established from the DNA sequence. Among about 160,000 clones, about 92% were seen once, and the ten largest hold 18%. The receptor was derived from a man aged 60-69 years with active or convalescent COVID-19. The chain links TRBV2 to TRBJ2-5; 10 bases match TRBD2. Sequencing was done on a sample of peripheral blood. CDR3: CASSEASGGVGETQYF. DNA for the CDR3: TGTGCCAGCAGTGAGGCTAGCGGGGGTGTGGGAGAGACCCAGTACTTC. The full variable domain, rest sourced from reference TRBV2 and TRBJ2-5, is EPEVTQTPSHQVTQMGQEVILRCVPISNHLYFYWYRQILGQKVEFLVSFYNNEISEKSEIFDDQFSVERPDGSNFTLKIRSTKLEDSAMYFCASSEASGGVGETQYFGPGTRLLVL.